This is a list of T cell receptor beta chains from one sample in a study of metastatic and nonmetastatic thyroid tumors. TCRdb re-clonotyped the PCR reads via MiXCR. Seen here are roughly 13,000 clones, about 25% observed once, and the top ten hold roughly 8%. Sequenced: blood. The receptor set was obtained from a female donor with papillary thyroid cancer or a benign thyroid nodule (not recorded which). Some clones in this sample may be carry-over from other donors' samples. CDR3s include the opening cysteine and the closing phenylalanine or tryptophan. D genes are given only for firm matches. Clone size is stated in some rows and not others, as once, few, many or a class when expanded.

TRBV5-6	many	TRBJ2-7	TRBD1	TGTGCCAGCAGCTTAAGACACCCCTGGACCCGGGACAGGGCCTACGAGCAGTACTTC	CASSLRHPWTRDRAYEQYF
TRBV6-1	NA	TRBJ1-5	TRBD1	TGTGCCAGCAGTTTTGACAGGGTACGCAATCAGCCCCAGCATTTT	CASSFDRVRNQPQHF
TRBV7-2	once	TRBJ2-7	TRBD1	TGTGCCAGCAGCCGGACAGGACTTATCTACGAGCAGTACTTC	CASSRTGLIYEQYF
TRBV2	NA	TRBJ1-1	TRBD1	TGTGCCAGCGGACACGGACAGGGAAGGACTGAAGCTTTCTTT	CASGHGQGRTEAFF
TRBV6-1	medium-sized	TRBJ1-5	TRBD1	TGTGCCAGCAGTGCCCTCCGGGACAGGGCTGATCAGCCCCAGCATTTT	CASSALRDRADQPQHF
TRBV7-8	many	TRBJ2-1	NA	TGTGCCAGCAGCTTAGCAACTAGGGACAATGAGCAGTTCTTC	CASSLATRDNEQFF
TRBV7-9	medium-sized	TRBJ1-1	NA	TGTGCCAGCAGTGAGGCCATGGCTGAAGCTTTCTTT	CASSEAMAEAFF
TRBV15	many	TRBJ2-1	NA	TGTGCCACCAGCAGATCGACCGGGCTCTCCTACAATGAGCAGTTCTTC	CATSRSTGLSYNEQFF
TRBV28	medium-sized	TRBJ2-1	NA	TGTGCCAGCAGTGATGTACTGAGGGGTGAGCAGTTCTTC	CASSDVLRGEQFF
TRBV3-1	many	TRBJ2-5	NA	TGTGCCACTCAGGGACGAATAAAAGAGACCCAGTACTTC	CATQGRIKETQYF
TRBV6-5	few	TRBJ2-5	TRBD2	TGTGCCAGCAGTTGCGGGACTAGCGTGGGAGAGACCCAGTACTTC	CASSCGTSVGETQYF